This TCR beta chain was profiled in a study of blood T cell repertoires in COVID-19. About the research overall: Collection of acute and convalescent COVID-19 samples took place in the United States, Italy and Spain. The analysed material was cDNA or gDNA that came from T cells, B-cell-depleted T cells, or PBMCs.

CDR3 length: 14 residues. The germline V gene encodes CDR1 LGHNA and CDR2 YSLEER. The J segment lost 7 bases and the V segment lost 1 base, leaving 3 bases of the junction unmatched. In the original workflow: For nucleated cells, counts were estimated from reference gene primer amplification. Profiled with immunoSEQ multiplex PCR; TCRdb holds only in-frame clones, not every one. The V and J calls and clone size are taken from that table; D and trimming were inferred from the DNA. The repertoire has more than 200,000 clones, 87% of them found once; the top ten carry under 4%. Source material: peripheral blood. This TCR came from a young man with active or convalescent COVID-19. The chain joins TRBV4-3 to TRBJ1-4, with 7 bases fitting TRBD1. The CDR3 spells CASSQATGIEKLFF. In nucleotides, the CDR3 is TGCGCCAGCAGCCAAGCGACAGGGATTGAAAAACTGTTTTTT.